This T cell receptor beta chain stems from a study of blood T cells in healthy people across ages. Alongside a J-beta primer mix, a sample-barcoded 5' primer served in a second PCR lasting roughly 6 to 11 cycles. Each CDR3 protein is one row after TCRdb ran MiXCR on the 5' RACE reads. The sample records 800,000 to 950,000 distinct CDR3 sequences, approximately 49% being singletons. V shed 2 bases, J shed 1 base, and the junction held 1 base outside the gene matches. The CDR3 consists of 15 residues. Germline lookup yields CDR1 ENHRY and CDR2 SYGVKD. V is TRBV10-3 and J is TRBJ2-5; TRBD1 matches 10 bases. This TCR was sampled from a man aged 30 to 45 in good health. The sample taken for sequencing was blood. Written as DNA, the CDR3 is TGTGCCATCAGTGAGCGGGACAGGGGCCAAGAGACCCAGTACTTC. Translating it yields CAISERDRGQETQYF.